The following is a T cell receptor beta chain sequence with its context. Its target is not known. This entry comes from a study of T cells after yellow fever vaccination. Study summary: Fractions containing few cells were prepared with SMART-Seq v4 Ultra Low Input. Whole-study findings and limits: Most primary-vaccination clones reappeared after the booster (approximately 95% CD4, approximately 88% CD8). Abundant bulk-derived clonotypes could contaminate FACS-sorted repertoires.

The CDR3 runs to 15 residues. V trimming: 8 bases; J trimming: 1 base; junction bases outside the gene matches: 4. Germline V gene data show CDR1 as LNHNV and CDR2 as YYDKDF (reference sequence). A 5'RACE template-switching step, the method used to make TCR cDNA, added a universal primer site and UMIs. TCRdb redid the calling of the 5' RACE reads with MiXCR, one entry per CDR3 protein. The sample lists around 300,000 distinct CDR3 sequences; approximately 4.3% were seen once. The chain recombines TRBV15 with TRBJ2-1; 11 bases align to TRBD2. This receptor was obtained from a man younger than 35 who received the YFV17D yellow fever vaccine. Sequencing used PBMCs, obtained 15 days after the yellow fever booster vaccination. Written as DNA, the CDR3 is TGTGCCACCGGGGCTAGCGGGGGGTCCTACAATGAGCAGTTCTTC. The encoded protein is CATGASGGSYNEQFF.